These 28 T cell receptor beta chains were all obtained from the same sample, sequenced in a study of follicular helper T cells after annual influenza vaccination. Profiled with immunoSEQ multiplex PCR; TCRdb holds only in-frame clones, not every one. The sample has 15,000 or so clones; 84% are singletons. Indicated time point: 2014-2015 season, 7 days after vaccination. The material was CXCR5+ CD38- circulating T follicular helper cells from blood, obtained 7 days after influenza vaccination. As to subset: circulating Tfh, non-naive CD4+CXCR5+PD-1+ (ICOS+CD38+ or ICOS-CD38-). These receptors were collected from an adult who received the influenza vaccine.

V usage is TRBV6-1 and J usage is TRBJ2-1; D gene ambiguous. CDR3 length: 15 residues. Trimming left V 4 bases short and J 2 bases short, with 12 bases between. The V gene's germline CDR1 is MNHNS and CDR2 SASEGT. The CDR3 coding sequence is TGTGCCAGCAGTGCCTACTTTGACACCTACAATGAGCAGTTCTTC. Translating gives CASSAYFDTYNEQFF.

The chain is built from TRBV19 and TRBJ2-2, with a possible D match to TRBD2 (5 bases). Germline assignment: CDR1 LNHDA and CDR2 SQIVND (reference sequence). Trimming took off 3 bases at V and 8 bases at J, with 7 bases between the two ends. The CDR3 contains 12 residues. Here the CDR3 DNA reads TGTGCCAGTAGTATGGGAGTGGGGGAGCTGTTTTTT. It specifies CASSMGVGELFF.

This clone has only one observation. A junction boundary mismatches the germline segment, possibly from a read error. This chain uses TRBV9 with TRBJ1-6; TRBD1 aligns across 9 bases. Germline V gene sequence: CDR1 SGDLS, CDR2 YYNGEE. The CDR3 is made up of 16 amino acids. CDR3 sequence: CASSAGFDRGNSPPHF. CDR3 sequence (DNA): TGTGCCAGCAGCGCTGGATTCGACAGGGGGAATTCACCCCCCCACTTT.

This clone was recorded only once. The chain has TRBV7-8 and TRBJ2-6, with D possibly matching TRBD1 (6 bases). There are 18 residues in the CDR3. From germline, CDR1 is SGHVS and CDR2 FQNEAQ. V was trimmed by 2 bases and J by 1 base, leaving 15 bases between them. The CDR3 loop reads CASSLSLGASSGANVLTF. CDR3 nucleotides: TGTGCCAGCAGCTTAAGCCTGGGGGCTAGTTCTGGGGCCAACGTCCTGACTTTC.

This clone showed up just once. This sequence joins TRBV5-6 and TRBJ2-5; 7 nucleotides match TRBD2. This CDR3 has 16 residues. Trimming removed 0 bases from V and 6 bases from J; junction bases left unmatched: 11. CDR1 SGHDT and CDR2 YYEEEE come from the germline V gene. CDR3 DNA sequence: TGTGCCAGCAGCTTGGCCGGAGGACTAGAGGTAAAGACCCAGTACTTC. As protein: CASSLAGGLEVKTQYF.

V and J are TRBV5-1 and TRBJ2-3, with 7 positions matching TRBD1. Per germline, CDR1 SGHRS and CDR2 YFSETQ. The CDR3 is 15 residues long. Trimming at V came to 5 bases and at J to 0 bases, leaving 6 bases not matched to a gene. In DNA, the CDR3 is TGCGCCAGCAGACGGGACAGCGCTAGCACAGATACGCAGTATTTT. Protein sequence: CASRRDSASTDTQYF. Drawing the rest from reference TRBV5-1 and TRBJ2-3, the complete variable domain is KAGVTQTPRYLIKTRGQQVTLSCSPISGHRSVSWYQQTPGQGLQFLFEYFSETQRNKGNFPGRFSGRQFSNSRSEMNVSTLELGDSALYLCASRRDSASTDTQYFGPGTRLTVL.

This sequence joins TRBV5-1 and TRBJ2-7; a weak D match, TRBD2 (5 bases). The CDR3 contains 14 residues. Germline values: CDR1 SGHRS, CDR2 YFSETQ. Trimming stripped 0 bases from V and 0 bases from J, with 7 bases between. The CDR3 coding sequence is TGCGCCAGCAGCTTGGTAGCGAGCTCCTACGAGCAGTACTTC. As protein: CASSLVASSYEQYF.

The rearrangement joins TRBV7-9 to TRBJ2-5, with unresolved D. The assigned J gene may be wrong: the sequence end matches TRBJ2-7 better. Germline assignment: CDR1 SEHNR and CDR2 FQNEAQ (reference sequence). This CDR3 has 15 residues. CDR3 DNA sequence: TGTGCCAGCAGCTTAGGAAGTCGACTTGTCTACGAGCAGTACTTC. It yields the protein CASSLGSRLVYEQYF.

V is TRBV5-1 and J is TRBJ2-7; TRBD2 matches at 10 bases. The length of the CDR3 is 15 residues. Germline CDR1 is SGHRS and CDR2 is YFSETQ. Trimming took 4 bases from V and 3 from J; bases not matched to a gene: 7. CDR3 DNA sequence: TGCGCCAGCAGCCATTCTACTAGCGGGGTCTACGAGCAGTACTTC. Residues: CASSHSTSGVYEQYF.

CDR3 sequence (DNA): TGTGCCTGGGGACAGGGACCGTTTTATGGCTACACCTTC. Translating it yields CAWGQGPFYGYTF. J is TRBJ1-2 and V is TRBV30, with TRBD1 identical over 8 bases. CDR1 is GTSNPN, CDR2 SVGIG, per germline (reference sequence). CDR3 length: 13 amino acids. With 5 bases clipped from V and 5 bases from J, the junction kept 7 bases outside the gene matches.

The chain combines TRBV18 with TRBJ1-1; maybe TRBD1 (5 bases). The CDR3 totals 16 residues. The V end was cut by 0 bases, the J end by 0 bases, with 11 bases between. Germline V gene data show CDR1 as KGHSH and CDR2 as LQKENI. CDR3 coding DNA: TGTGCCAGCTCACCACCGTCGCAGGGTCTGAACACTGAAGCTTTCTTT. Encoded protein: CASSPPSQGLNTEAFF.

V and J are TRBV7-8 and TRBJ1-4; TRBD1 agrees at 8 bases. V shed 4 bases and J 4 bases; nucleotides not matched to a gene: 11. The CDR3 loop spans 17 amino acids. The germline CDR1 and CDR2 sequences are SGHVS and FQNEAQ. CDR3 protein: CASSSGQGQINNEKLFF. CDR3 bases: TGTGCCAGCAGCTCCGGACAGGGACAGATTAATAATGAAAAACTGTTTTTT.

The V call is TRBV5-8, the J call TRBJ1-2, with D perhaps matching TRBD1 (6 bases). Germline CDR1 SGHTS, CDR2 YDEGEE. The CDR3 totals 15 residues. V lost 2 bases, J lost 6 bases, and 17 bases lay in between. CDR3 sequence: CASSFRDTVLDGYTF. The DNA for the CDR3 is TGTGCCAGCAGCTTCCGGGACACTGTATTGGATGGCTACACCTTC.

CDR3 DNA: TGTGCCAGCAGTGAAGAACCCGGGAGGTCCTATAATTCACCCCTCCACTTT. Residues: CASSEEPGRSYNSPLHF. This chain connects TRBV6-1 to TRBJ1-6; D unclear. The CDR3 covers 17 residues. Trimming removed 1 base at V and 1 base at J, with 11 bases between. Germline V gives CDR1 MNHNS, CDR2 SASEGT.

The rearrangement uses TRBV5-4 and TRBJ2-4; TRBD1 aligns across 7 bases. This CDR3 contains 16 residues. Germline V gene data show CDR1 as SGHNT and CDR2 as YYREEE (reference sequence). V shed 3 bases, J shed 0 bases, and the junction held 6 bases outside the gene matches. CDR3 in DNA: TGTGCCAGCAGCTCATACACAGGGGTAGCCAAAAACATTCAGTACTTC. This codes for CASSSYTGVAKNIQYF.

The V gene is TRBV9, the J gene TRBJ2-1, with 14 bases fitting TRBD2. Per the germline V gene, CDR1 is SGDLS and CDR2 is YYNGEE. The CDR3 totals 15 residues. V dropped 5 bases and J dropped 6; count of bases not matched to a gene: 4. The CDR3 protein is CASRSGTSGSNEQFF. The CDR3, as DNA: TGTGCCAGCAGATCCGGGACTAGCGGGAGCAATGAGCAGTTCTTC.

The chain combines TRBV2 with TRBJ1-4; 12 nucleotides agree with TRBD1. Germline lookup yields CDR1 SNHLY and CDR2 FYNNEI. The CDR3 spans 14 residues. V lost 6 bases to trimming and J lost 8 bases; unmatched junction nucleotides: 4. The CDR3 loop reads CASSPGQGAEKLFF. The DNA for the CDR3 is TGTGCCAGCAGCCCGGGACAGGGGGCCGAAAAACTGTTTTTT.

This chain connects TRBV29-1 to TRBJ2-1; 9 bases line up with TRBD2. With 5 bases clipped from V and 15 bases from J, the junction kept 23 bases outside the gene matches. The CDR3 has 16 amino acids. Germline CDR1 SQVTM, CDR2 ANQGSEA. CDR3 region: CSVSPEWREGRAALFF. In nucleotides, the CDR3 is TGCAGCGTTTCTCCCGAGTGGCGGGAGGGCCGGGCAGCTTTGTTCTTC.

J is TRBJ2-2 and V is TRBV5-1, with TRBD1 matching 7 bases. The CDR3 totals 15 residues. V shed 0 bases and J 2 bases; nucleotides not matched to a gene: 1. Germline CDR1 reads SGHRS; CDR2 reads YFSETQ. The CDR3 bases are TGCGCCAGCAGCTTGGGGGACAGCAACACCGGGGAGCTGTTTTTT. It is translated as CASSLGDSNTGELFF.

DNA of the CDR3: TGTGCCAGCAGCCAATTGCTAGCGGGGAACAATGAGCAGTTCTTC. It translates to CASSQLLAGNNEQFF. The rearrangement uses TRBV14 and TRBJ2-1, with 9 bases fitting TRBD2. V gave up 2 bases and J gave up 5 bases; unmatched junction bases: 4. The CDR3 sequence is 15 residues long. CDR1 is SGHDN, CDR2 FVKESK, per germline.

The chain carries TRBV6-5 and TRBJ1-6, with D perhaps matching TRBD1 (6 bases). Germline-derived CDR1 and CDR2 are MNHEY and SVGAGI. The CDR3 contains 14 residues. V was cut by 0 bases and J by 10 bases, with 10 bases left in between. The CDR3 DNA is TGTGCCAGCAGTTACTCCTACAGGGAGTCACCCCTCCACTTT. This gives the protein CASSYSYRESPLHF.

The chain joins TRBV29-1 to TRBJ1-4, with 9 bases matching TRBD1. CDR1 and CDR2 from the germline V gene are SQVTM and ANQGSEA. There are 14 residues in the CDR3. Unmatched junction bases numbered 9, after V lost 6 bases and J lost 7 bases. In DNA, the CDR3 is TGCAGCGTGAACCTGCCGGGACAGGGTGAAAAACTGTTTTTT. Encoded protein: CSVNLPGQGEKLFF.

This clone was found once. The V call is TRBV4-1, the J call TRBJ1-6; TRBD1 is a possible D gene (5 bases). Trimming removed 4 bases at V and 6 bases at J, with 10 bases between. CDR1 MGHRA and CDR2 YSYEKL come from the germline V gene. CDR3 length: 14 residues. The CDR3 region has the DNA TGCGCCAGCAGCCCGACAGAATTTAATTCACCCCTCCACTTT. Translating it yields CASSPTEFNSPLHF.

Only one count was recorded for this clone. CDR3 sequence reads: CASSTGPAEAFF. Written as DNA, the CDR3 is TGTGCCAGCAGTACAGGGCCAGCGGAAGCTTTCTTT. The chain uses TRBV2 and TRBJ1-1; possible D gene TRBD1, 6 bases. Germline V gives CDR1 SNHLY, CDR2 FYNNEI. The CDR3 runs 12 residues. Trimming removed 5 bases from V and 8 bases from J, with 12 bases in between.

The chain is built from TRBV5-1 and TRBJ1-5; D call uncertain. V lost 0 bases and J 7 bases, leaving 11 bases between the germline ends. There are 14 residues in the CDR3. The germline V gene has CDR1 SGHRS and CDR2 YFSETQ. CDR3 sequence reads: CASSLGGGRQPQHF. The DNA of the CDR3 is TGCGCCAGCAGCTTGGGGGGAGGACGGCAGCCCCAGCATTTT. The variable domain in full, with the rest retrieved from reference TRBV5-1 and TRBJ1-5, is KAGVTQTPRYLIKTRGQQVTLSCSPISGHRSVSWYQQTPGQGLQFLFEYFSETQRNKGNFPGRFSGRQFSNSRSEMNVSTLELGDSALYLCASSLGGGRQPQHFGDGTRLSIL.

The rearrangement links TRBV30 to TRBJ1-1, with D possibly TRBD1 on 5 matching bases. Germline-derived CDR1 and CDR2 are GTSNPN and SVGIG (reference sequence). The V and J ends lost 3 bases and 3 bases respectively, with 11 bases between them. The length of the CDR3 is 13 residues. For the CDR3, the DNA is TGTGCCTGGAGCAGGGACTCCTACACTGAAGCTTTCTTT. Translation gives CAWSRDSYTEAFF.

This clone has more than one count but fewer than ten. The chain has TRBV5-8 and TRBJ1-4, with D perhaps TRBD1 (6 bases). Trimming removed 4 bases at V and 4 bases at J, with 14 bases between. This CDR3 is built from 15 residues. Per germline, CDR1 SGHTS and CDR2 YDEGEE. CDR3 loop: CASSQGQKDNEKLFF. The CDR3 nucleotides are TGTGCCAGCAGCCAAGGACAGAAAGATAATGAAAAACTGTTTTTT.

This chain links TRBV6-5 with TRBJ2-7; 9 bases fit TRBD1. Trimming cost V 0 bases and J 5 bases; bases outside gene matches: 2. The CDR3 covers 14 residues. Germline assignment: CDR1 MNHEY and CDR2 SVGAGI. The chain's CDR3 is CASSYSWTGDEQYF. In nucleotides, the CDR3 is TGTGCCAGCAGTTACTCTTGGACAGGGGACGAGCAGTACTTC.